A selection of T cell receptor beta chains follows, all from one sample in a study of blood T cell repertoires in COVID-19. TCRdb's copy holds only in-frame clones and misses some; the assay was immunoSEQ multiplex PCR. The table lists about 480,000 clones, less than 90% of them singletons. Sequenced material: peripheral blood. Receptors originate from a woman aged 45 to 65 with COVID-19, enrolled during active disease. Both conserved end residues are part of each CDR3. The D gene is left open where the match is weak. Only some rows state a clone size, as once, few, many or a class for expanded clones.

>TRBJ2-2|NA|TRBV3-1/TRBV3-2|NA|14
TGTGCCAGCAGCCAAGATTCTACGGGCGGGGAGCTGTTTTTT
CASSQDSTGGELFF
>TRBJ2-7|NA|TRBV12-1|NA|16
TGTGCCAGCAGCTCCCGGCCCGCAGGGGGCTGCTACGAGCAGTACTTC
CASSSRPAGGCYEQYF
>TRBJ1-1|NA|TRBV28|NA|14
TGTGCCAGCAGTTTTCCCAGGCTCGGCACTGAAGCTTTCTTT
CASSFPRLGTEAFF
>TRBJ2-3|NA|TRBV5-1|TRBD1|15
TGCGCCAGCAGCTTGACAGGGGCGTGGACAGATACGCAGTATTTT
CASSLTGAWTDTQYF
>TRBJ1-2|NA|TRBV6-6|TRBD1|16
TGTGCCAGCAGTCGAACAGGGGTCGCTAACTCGGATGGCTACACCTTC
CASSRTGVANSDGYTF
>TRBJ2-1|NA|TRBV27|NA|17
TGTGCCAGCAGTATAAAGGTTGACAGATACTCCTACAATGAGCAGTTCTTC
CASSIKVDRYSYNEQFF
>TRBJ1-1|NA|TRBV20-1|TRBD1|11
TGCAGTGCTGATACAGGGGAAGAAGCTTTCTTT
CSADTGEEAFF
>TRBJ2-2|NA|TRBV9|TRBD2|15
TGTGCCAGCAGCGCTAGCGGGGGGATCACCGGGGAGCTGTTTTTT
CASSASGGITGELFF
>TRBJ1-6|NA|TRBV3-1/TRBV3-2|NA|14
TGTGCCAGCACCGCTGACCTTACAGGGACCACCCTCCACTTT
CASTADLTGTTLHF
>TRBJ2-5|NA|TRBV5-1|NA|15
TGCGCCAGCAGCTTGGCCGGACAGACGCCAGAGACCCAGTACTTC
CASSLAGQTPETQYF
>TRBJ2-1|NA|TRBV7-3|TRBD1|15
TGTGCCAGCACCAAAATGGGACAGGGTGAGAATGAGCAGTTCTTC
CASTKMGQGENEQFF
>TRBJ1-1|once|TRBV28|NA|14
TGTGCCAGCAACTTGAGATTAGGGGTGACTGAAGCTTTCTTT
CASNLRLGVTEAFF
>TRBJ2-7|NA|TRBV6-2/TRBV6-3|NA|14
TGTGCCAGCAGTTACTCTATTACAAGATACGAGCAGTACTTC
CASSYSITRYEQYF
>TRBJ1-2|NA|TRBV5-6|NA|13
TGTGCCAGCAGCTTTGGGGGGGGCTATGGCTACACCTTC
CASSFGGGYGYTF
>TRBJ1-1|NA|TRBV15|NA|14
TGTGCCACCAGGTTTATGGGAGGGAACACTGAAGCTTTCTTT
CATRFMGGNTEAFF
>TRBJ2-2|NA|TRBV2|NA|12
TGTGCCAGCAGACTAGGCACCGGGGAGCTGTTTTTT
CASRLGTGELFF
>TRBJ2-2|NA|TRBV10-2|TRBD1|17
TGCGCCAGCAGTGGGAGGTCTGGACAGGGTGGCACCGGGGAGCTGTTTTTT
CASSGRSGQGGTGELFF
>TRBJ1-1|once|TRBV18|NA|16
TGTGCCAGCTCACCAGTTGCAGGCTTTGGGAACACTGAAGCTTTCTTT
CASSPVAGFGNTEAFF